A single sample is the source of the 29 T cell receptor beta chains below, sequenced in a study of cytomegalovirus exposure and HLA in healthy donors. Use of 60 Vbeta and 13 Jbeta primers characterized the PCR. Profiled with immunoSEQ multiplex PCR; TCRdb holds only in-frame clones, not every one. Among under 150,000 clones listed, roughly 82% were seen once. The material sequenced was PBMCs. The receptors stem from a male donor in good health and CMV-seropositive.

This clone showed up just a few times. This chain joins TRBV7-8 and TRBJ2-5; D possibly corresponds to TRBD2 (7 bases). Germline V gene sequence: CDR1 SGHVS, CDR2 FQNEAQ. V lost 2 bases, J lost 5 bases, and 15 bases lay in between. There are 15 residues in the CDR3. CDR3 sequence: CASSLWGRGGETQYF. In DNA form, the CDR3 reads TGTGCCAGCAGCTTATGGGGGAGGGGGGGGGAGACCCAGTACTTC. Complete variable domain (other parts from reference TRBV7-8 and TRBJ2-5): GAGVSQSPRYKVAKRGQDVALRCDPISGHVSLFWYQQALGQGPEFLTYFQNEAQLDKSGLPSDRFFAERPEGSVSTLKIQRTQQEDSAVYLCASSLWGRGGETQYFGPGTRLLVL.

With regard to this clone: Different DNA sequences within this sample yield the same CDR3. The chain carries TRBV5-1 and TRBJ2-7; 8 bases are a match to TRBD1. Germline assignment: CDR1 SGHRS and CDR2 YFSETQ. J lost 4 bases, V lost 2 bases, and 5 bases had no gene match. The CDR3 has 14 residues. CDR3 DNA: TGCGCCAGCAGCTTACGGACAGGGTTATACGAGCAGTACTTC. Its protein is CASSLRTGLYEQYF.

The chain has TRBV7-9 and TRBJ2-6; 7 bases match TRBD1. This CDR3 has 18 amino acids. J gave up 0 bases and V 4 bases, and 9 bases lay outside the gene matches. Germline V gene data show CDR1 as SEHNR and CDR2 as FQNEAQ (reference sequence). CDR3 residues: CASSSGTEELSGANVLTF. In DNA, the CDR3 is TGTGCCAGCAGCTCGGGGACAGAAGAACTCTCTGGGGCCAACGTCCTGACTTTC.

This clone turned up a few times. This chain connects TRBV27 to TRBJ2-7, with a weak D call TRBD2 (5 bases). The CDR3 contains 12 residues. The germline V gene encodes CDR1 MNHEY and CDR2 SMNVEV (reference sequence). Trimming shortened V by 8 bases and J by 3 bases, and 11 bases separated the two germline ends. CDR3 sequence reads: CASGPGGYEQYF. The CDR3 DNA follows: TGTGCCAGCGGGCCTGGAGGCTACGAGCAGTACTTC.

A remark on this clone: One junction end does not reproduce the germline sequence, and a read error may be involved. The V gene is TRBV7-9, the J gene TRBJ2-1; 12 positions agree with TRBD2. Germline V gives CDR1 SEHNR, CDR2 FQNEAQ (reference sequence). This CDR3 has 18 residues. The CDR3 is CSSSSISTTSGGYNEQFF. CDR3 nucleotide sequence: TGTTCCAGCAGCTCCATTTCAACGACTAGCGGGGGCTACAATGAGCAGTTCTTC.

This clone was detected only a few times. This same CDR3 is encoded by further DNA sequences in the sample. This chain links TRBV4-3 with TRBJ2-2, with D unresolved. V lost 0 bases, J lost 4 bases, and 3 bases lay in between. Germline CDR1 is LGHNA and CDR2 is YSLEER. CDR3 size: 13 residues. The CDR3 DNA sequence: TGCGCCAGCAGCCAAGATATCACCGGGGAGCTGTTTTTT. It codes for CASSQDITGELFF.

This clone was seen once. The chain links TRBV9 to TRBJ2-3, with TRBD2 matching 8 bases. Germline V CDR1 and CDR2: SGDLS, YYNGEE. V gave up 0 bases and J gave up 3 bases; unmatched junction bases: 3. There are 15 residues in the CDR3. The CDR3 spells CASSVGAGVTDTQYF. The CDR3 coding sequence is TGTGCCAGCAGCGTAGGAGCGGGAGTAACAGATACGCAGTATTTT.

The rearrangement joins TRBV7-2 to TRBJ2-5, with D unresolved. V lost 4 bases to trimming and J lost 4 bases, with 10 bases between them. The germline CDR1 and CDR2 sequences are SGHTA and FQGNSA. This CDR3 has 13 residues. Written as DNA, the CDR3 is TGTGCCAGCAGCTCACATCAGATAGAGACCCAGTACTTC. It encodes CASSSHQIETQYF. Supplemented by reference TRBV7-2 and TRBJ2-5, the full variable domain reads GAGVSQSPSNKVTEKGKDVELRCDPISGHTALYWYRQSLGQGLEFLIYFQGNSAPDKSGLPSDRFSAERTGGSVSTLTIQRTQQEDSAVYLCASSSHQIETQYFGPGTRLLVL.

J is TRBJ1-2 and V is TRBV19; the match to TRBD1 covers 10 bases. CDR1 is LNHDA, CDR2 SQIVND, per germline (reference sequence). The trim removed 4 bases at V and 0 bases at J, leaving 8 bases unmatched. There are 17 residues in the CDR3. In DNA form, the CDR3 reads TGTGCCAGTAGTAGGGGGACAGGGGTAGGGGCTAACTATGGCTACACCTTC. It yields the protein CASSRGTGVGANYGYTF.

This chain uses TRBV19 with TRBJ2-7, with 7 bases that match TRBD1. This CDR3 region has 15 residues. Germline CDR1 and CDR2: LNHDA and SQIVND (reference sequence). After removal of 8 bases from V and 2 bases from J, the junction contained 12 bases not matched to a gene. CDR3 in DNA: TGTGCCAGTGCCCTTGCTGTAGGGGGCCCCTACGAGCAGTACTTC. Encoded protein: CASALAVGGPYEQYF.

This clone was observed a few times. V gene TRBV7-9 combines with J gene TRBJ2-1, with 9 bases matching TRBD2. V shed 4 bases and J 3 bases; nucleotides not matched to a gene: 4. Per germline, CDR1 SEHNR and CDR2 FQNEAQ (reference sequence). This CDR3 has 15 amino acids. The CDR3 spells CASSSSGTVYNEQFF. The CDR3 DNA follows: TGTGCCAGCAGCTCTAGCGGGACTGTCTACAATGAGCAGTTCTTC.

This chain uses TRBV28 with TRBJ1-3; D is undetermined. The CDR3 has 12 residues. V was shortened by 10 bases and J by 0 bases, with 7 bases between the two germline ends. The V gene's germline CDR1 is MDHEN and CDR2 SYDVKM. Here the CDR3 reads CATGRSGNTIYF. CDR3 coding DNA: TGTGCCACCGGTCGCTCTGGAAACACCATATATTTT.

The chain recombines TRBV5-3 with TRBJ2-5; D is perhaps TRBD2 (6 bases). TRBV5-3 has ORF status, its function being uncertain. The CDR3 runs 21 residues. With 4 bases removed from V and 4 bases from J, the gap between germline ends came to 35 bases. The CDR3, as DNA: TGTGCCAGAAGCCTCCTGACGAATCGGGACTTTCCCAAACCCACATCAGAGACCCAGTACTTC. Translated: CARSLLTNRDFPKPTSETQYF.

CDR3 region: CASSLHTPRLAGTQYF. The CDR3 DNA reads TGTGCCAGCAGTCTCCATACCCCTAGACTAGCGGGTACGCAGTATTTT. The chain couples TRBV28 to TRBJ2-3, with 10 bases fitting TRBD2. This CDR3 region has 16 residues. Trimming at V came to 5 bases and at J to 8 bases, leaving 13 bases not matched to a gene. Germline V gene lookup returns CDR1 MDHEN and CDR2 SYDVKM. The full variable domain, in which reference TRBV28 and TRBJ2-3 provide the parts outside the CDR3, is DVKVTQSSRYLVKRTGEKVFLECVQDMDHENMFWYRQDPGLGLRLIYFSYDVKMKEKGDIPEGYSVSREKKERFSLILESASTNQTSMYLCASSLHTPRLAGTQYFGPGTRLTVL.

The rearrangement uses TRBV13 and TRBJ2-5, with a tentative D call TRBD1 (5 bases). The J call is in doubt because the DNA end fits TRBJ2-7 better. From germline, CDR1 is PRHDT and CDR2 FYEKMQ (reference sequence). This CDR3 region has 13 residues. The CDR3 DNA sequence: TGTGCCAGCAGCTTGACAGTCGGGCGCGAGCAGTACTTC. It specifies CASSLTVGREQYF.

The chain links TRBV5-1 to TRBJ2-5, with TRBD2 identical over 14 bases. Germline V lookup: CDR1 SGHRS, CDR2 YFSETQ. V lost 0 bases, J lost 5 bases, and 0 bases stayed unmatched. The CDR3 loop spans 15 amino acids. CDR3 residues: CASSLGLAGGETQYF. The CDR3 nucleotides read TGCGCCAGCAGCTTGGGACTAGCGGGAGGGGAGACCCAGTACTTC.

This chain uses TRBV30 with TRBJ2-5, with 7 bases lining up with TRBD2. CDR3 size: 17 residues. The ends lost 0 bases at V and 0 bases at J; junction bases unmatched: 10. CDR1 GTSNPN and CDR2 SVGIG come from the germline V gene (reference sequence). Here the CDR3 DNA reads TGTGCCTGGAGTGTAGGGGCTAGCGGCTGGTACCAAGAGACCCAGTACTTC. Its translation is CAWSVGASGWYQETQYF.

The J gene is TRBJ2-7, the V gene TRBV28; D might be TRBD1 (5 bases). Between the trimmed V and J ends, which lost 7 bases and 2 bases, there was a span of 18 bases. This CDR3 spans 15 amino acids. CDR1 is MDHEN, CDR2 SYDVKM, per germline. CDR3 loop: CASTPQGRSTYEQYF. CDR3 coding DNA: TGTGCCAGCACTCCTCAGGGAAGGAGTACCTACGAGCAGTACTTC. The variable domain in full, completed from reference TRBV28 and TRBJ2-7, reads DVKVTQSSRYLVKRTGEKVFLECVQDMDHENMFWYRQDPGLGLRLIYFSYDVKMKEKGDIPEGYSVSREKKERFSLILESASTNQTSMYLCASTPQGRSTYEQYFGPGTRLTVT.

This clone was found a few times. The J gene is TRBJ2-1, the V gene TRBV5-4; D gene uncertain. Germline CDR1 is SGHNT and CDR2 is YYREEE (reference sequence). This CDR3 spans 17 amino acids. V lost 4 bases and J 9 bases, leaving 26 bases between the germline ends. CDR3 amino acids: CASSAQSTNLFTGEQFF. CDR3 bases: TGTGCCAGCAGCGCCCAAAGCACGAACCTCTTTACGGGTGAGCAGTTCTTC.

This clone was seen a handful of times. The J gene is TRBJ1-1, the V gene TRBV6-6; D is perhaps TRBD1 (5 bases). Germline CDR1 is MNHNY and CDR2 is SVGAGI (reference sequence). Trimming removed 6 bases at V and 0 bases at J, with 14 bases between. The CDR3 consists of 15 residues. As DNA, the CDR3 is TGTGCCAGCAGAAACCGGGGGGGTCTGAACACTGAAGCTTTCTTT. It specifies CASRNRGGLNTEAFF.

The sample holds a few counts of this clone. The chain employs TRBV11-2 and TRBJ2-7; D gene unclear. This CDR3 has 13 amino acids. Germline values: CDR1 SGHAT, CDR2 FQNNGV. Trimming removed 4 bases from V and 7 bases from J, with 14 bases in between. CDR3 DNA sequence: TGTGCCAGCAGCTCCCTCGGCGAACAGGAGCAGTACTTC. As protein: CASSSLGEQEQYF. The variable domain in full, completed from reference TRBV11-2 and TRBJ2-7, reads EAGVAQSPRYKIIEKRQSVAFWCNPISGHATLYWYQQILGQGPKLLIQFQNNGVVDDSQLPKDRFSAERLKGVDSTLKIQPAKLEDSAVYLCASSSLGEQEQYFGPGTRLTVT.

The rearrangement joins TRBV29-1 to TRBJ1-1; D possibly corresponds to TRBD1 (5 bases). Germline-derived CDR1 and CDR2 are SQVTM and ANQGSEA. V was cut by 7 bases and J by 1 base, with 7 bases left in between. The CDR3 is 11 amino acids. CDR3 loop: CSGGENTEAFF. The CDR3 DNA reads TGCAGCGGGGGCGAGAACACTGAAGCTTTCTTT.

The rearrangement links TRBV5-4 to TRBJ2-7; the match to TRBD1 covers 10 bases. The germline V gene encodes CDR1 SGHNT and CDR2 YYREEE (reference sequence). With V trimmed by 2 bases and J by 2 bases, 4 bases remained unmatched. This CDR3 comprises 15 residues. As DNA, the CDR3 is TGTGCCAGCAGCTTCCCGGGGACAGGGGCCTACGAGCAGTACTTC. Protein sequence: CASSFPGTGAYEQYF. Using reference TRBV5-4 and TRBJ2-7 for the parts outside the CDR3, the full variable domain is ETGVTQSPTHLIKTRGQQVTLRCSSQSGHNTVSWYQQALGQGPQFIFQYYREEENGRGNFPPRFSGLQFPNYSSELNVNALELDDSALYLCASSFPGTGAYEQYFGPGTRLTVT.

The V gene is TRBV9, the J gene TRBJ2-5; TRBD2 agrees at 10 bases. V was pared by 0 bases and J by 2 bases, with 7 bases of the junction left unmatched. The CDR3 sequence is 17 residues long. CDR1 is SGDLS and CDR2 is YYNGEE in the germline V gene. The CDR3 DNA reads as TGTGCCAGCAGCGTAGGACGAGGACTAGCGGTTCAAGAGACCCAGTACTTC. Amino acid sequence: CASSVGRGLAVQETQYF. Combining the CDR3 with reference TRBV9 and TRBJ2-5 gives the whole variable domain DSGVTQTPKHLITATGQRVTLRCSPRSGDLSVYWYQQSLDQGLQFLIQYYNGEERAKGNILERFSAQQFPDLHSELNLSSLELGDSALYFCASSVGRGLAVQETQYFGPGTRLLVL.

The J gene is TRBJ2-2, the V gene TRBV5-6; tentative D call: TRBD2 (6 bases). CDR3 size: 15 residues. Germline values: CDR1 SGHDT, CDR2 YYEEEE. The V gene lost 3 bases and the J gene lost 6 bases, with 15 bases spanning the gap. The CDR3 region is CASSSGTPFPGELFF. The DNA of the CDR3 is TGTGCCAGCAGCTCCGGGACTCCGTTTCCCGGGGAGCTGTTTTTT.

This clone was found a few times. The V and J genes are TRBV6-5 and TRBJ2-2; D is undetermined. CDR3 length: 15 amino acids. Germline-derived CDR1 and CDR2 are MNHEY and SVGAGI. V gave up 2 bases and J gave up 1 base, with 8 bases separating them. In DNA, the CDR3 is TGTGCCAGCAGTTACGTCGGCGGGAACACCGGGGAGCTGTTTTTT. Protein product: CASSYVGGNTGELFF.

The chain couples TRBV29-1 to TRBJ1-2; D gene unclear. The ends were cut back, 7 bases at V and 0 bases at J, with 9 bases in the middle. The CDR3 runs to 12 residues. CDR1 is SQVTM, CDR2 ANQGSEA, per germline. CDR3 nucleotide sequence: TGCAGCGGTGGGAGGCCTAACTATGGCTACACCTTC. Its protein product is CSGGRPNYGYTF.

V and J are TRBV9 and TRBJ2-1; 9 nucleotides agree with TRBD2. In germline, CDR1 is SGDLS, CDR2 YYNGEE. The CDR3 contains 14 residues. The ends lost 3 bases at V and 8 bases at J; junction bases unmatched: 6. The CDR3 DNA reads as TGTGCCAGCAGCGGTAGCGGGAGTAGCGATGAGCAGTTCTTC. It specifies CASSGSGSSDEQFF.

The chain is built from TRBV5-1 and TRBJ2-3, with no clear D. Germline CDR1 SGHRS, CDR2 YFSETQ. The germline V and J ends were trimmed by 3 bases and 1 base, with 9 bases remaining between them. The CDR3 is 14 residues long. DNA of the CDR3: TGCGCCAGCAGCTCATCTACGGGCACAGATACGCAGTATTTT. Translating gives CASSSSTGTDTQYF.